Below are 23 T cell receptor beta chains sequenced from a single sample in a study of response to subunit inactivated influenza vaccine. Using its own MiXCR run on the RT-PCR reads, TCRdb lists one record per CDR3 protein. The table lists approximately 310,000 distinct CDR3 sequences, 21% of them singletons, with roughly a tenth in the top ten. This material consisted of PBMCs from blood, taken approximately 20 months after vaccination. Source of these receptors: a man in his fifties or sixties who received an inactivated influenza vaccine.

The J gene is TRBJ2-4, the V gene TRBV10-2; 8 bases line up with TRBD2. The CDR3 has 16 residues. In germline, CDR1 is WSHSY, CDR2 SAAADI. J lost 8 bases, V lost 9 bases, and 18 bases had no gene match. CDR3 loop: CASRQRTGTRGHIQYF. The CDR3 DNA reads as TGCGCCAGTAGACAACGAACCGGGACTAGAGGGCACATTCAGTACTTC.

The gene calls are TRBV11-1 and TRBJ2-1; a weak D match, TRBD1 (7 bases). Trimming removed 1 base at V and 6 bases at J, with 19 bases between. The CDR3 totals 17 residues. In germline, CDR1 is SGHAT, CDR2 FQDESV (reference sequence). The DNA of the CDR3 is TGTGCCAGCAGCTTAGGGCCTTTGGCCAGGGGGGCCAATGAGCAGTTCTTC. Protein product: CASSLGPLARGANEQFF.

The V and J genes are TRBV3-1 and TRBJ1-6, with 7 nucleotides matching TRBD1. The germline CDR1 and CDR2 sequences are LGHDT and YNNKEL (reference sequence). CDR3 length: 14 residues. V shed 6 bases and J 8 bases; nucleotides not matched to a gene: 7. In nucleotides, the CDR3 is TGTGCCAGCAGACTACAGGGGAGGGATTCACCCCTCCACTTT. The encoded protein is CASRLQGRDSPLHF.

The chain employs TRBV10-1 and TRBJ1-5; no clear D gene. Deletions cut 6 bases from V and 0 bases from J, with 21 bases between. The CDR3 totals 18 residues. From germline, CDR1 is WNHNN and CDR2 SYGVQD (reference sequence). CDR3 region: CASRTLSLAADSNQPQHF. The CDR3 DNA reads TGCGCCAGCAGGACCCTCTCTTTGGCGGCGGATAGCAATCAGCCCCAGCATTTT.

The J gene is TRBJ1-3, the V gene TRBV2; D unclear. The germline V and J ends were trimmed by 4 bases and 5 bases, with 12 bases remaining between them. The germline V gene encodes CDR1 SNHLY and CDR2 FYNNEI. The CDR3 totals 14 residues. CDR3 region: CASSVVDNRNTIYF. The CDR3 DNA reads TGTGCCAGCAGTGTGGTAGACAACAGAAACACCATATATTTT. The complete variable domain, with remaining parts taken from reference TRBV2 and TRBJ1-3, reads EPEVTQTPSHQVTQMGQEVILRCVPISNHLYFYWYRQILGQKVEFLVSFYNNEISEKSEIFDDQFSVERPDGSNFTLKIRSTKLEDSAMYFCASSVVDNRNTIYFGEGSWLTVV.

V and J are TRBV19 and TRBJ1-4; TRBD1 might be the D (5 bases). The length of the CDR3 is 15 residues. The germline V and J ends were trimmed by 2 bases and 3 bases, with 10 bases remaining between them. Germline V lookup: CDR1 LNHDA, CDR2 SQIVND (reference sequence). The CDR3 loop is CASSIRGTANEKLFF. In nucleotides, the CDR3 is TGTGCCAGTAGTATACGCGGGACTGCTAATGAAAAACTGTTTTTT.

The chain has TRBV20-1 and TRBJ2-3; D assignment may be TRBD1 or TRBD2 (5 bases each). V shed 6 bases and J shed 0 bases, with 13 bases lying between them. This CDR3 spans 14 amino acids. Per the germline V gene, CDR1 is DFQATT and CDR2 is SNEGSKA (reference sequence). The DNA for the CDR3 is TGCAGTGCGGATGGGACGCCTAGCACAGATACGCAGTATTTT. It encodes CSADGTPSTDTQYF.

This clonotype was counted a few times. This rearrangement joins TRBV20-1 to TRBJ1-5; TRBD1 might be the D (6 bases). Deletions cut 1 base from V and 1 base from J, with 8 bases between. Germline CDR1 DFQATT, CDR2 SNEGSKA (reference sequence). The CDR3 loop spans 14 amino acids. The CDR3: CSARGGQSNQPQHF. In nucleotides, the CDR3 is TGCAGTGCTAGAGGGGGGCAGAGCAATCAGCCCCAGCATTTT.

In its sample, this clonotype was seen a few times. This rearrangement joins TRBV19 to TRBJ2-7; the D call may be TRBD1 or TRBD2 (5 bases each). Deletions cut 0 bases from V and 6 bases from J, with 15 bases between. Germline values: CDR1 LNHDA, CDR2 SQIVND (reference sequence). This CDR3 region has 15 residues. The CDR3 bases are TGTGCCAGTAGTATAGATCCGGGACCCGCTACCGAGCAGTACTTC. Its translation is CASSIDPGPATEQYF.

This clonotype has more than one count but fewer than ten. V and J are TRBV4-2 and TRBJ1-1, with 7 bases fitting TRBD1. The CDR3 sequence is 13 residues long. Germline values: CDR1 LGHNA, CDR2 YNFKEQ. The V gene end was trimmed by 2 bases and the J gene end by 6 bases; junction bases not matched to a gene: 3. CDR3 residues: CASSQPTGAEAFF. The CDR3, as DNA: TGTGCCAGCAGCCAACCAACAGGGGCTGAAGCTTTCTTT.

The V and J genes are TRBV5-6 and TRBJ2-3; the D is unclear. This CDR3 region has 13 residues. Germline CDR1 and CDR2: SGHDT and YYEEEE. V was cut by 4 bases and J by 4 bases, with 10 bases left in between. This chain's CDR3 is CASSPESADTQYF. CDR3 nucleotide sequence: TGTGCCAGCAGCCCGGAGAGCGCAGATACGCAGTATTTT.

The table lists this clonotype with a few counts. The gene calls are TRBV9 and TRBJ1-1; no clear D. This CDR3 is built from 15 residues. Germline CDR1 is SGDLS and CDR2 is YYNGEE. With 4 bases removed from V and 5 bases from J, the gap between germline ends came to 18 bases. The CDR3 spells CASSLSGYKSTEAFF. CDR3 coding DNA: TGTGCCAGCAGCCTTAGTGGATACAAGTCGACTGAAGCTTTCTTT.

The chain uses TRBV20-1 and TRBJ2-7, with 13 bases lining up with TRBD2. The CDR3 contains 13 residues. With 6 bases clipped from V and 3 bases from J, the junction kept 2 bases outside the gene matches. The germline gives CDR1 DFQATT, CDR2 SNEGSKA (reference sequence). The chain's CDR3 is CSARTSGGYEQYF. In DNA, the CDR3 is TGCAGTGCCAGGACTAGCGGGGGCTACGAGCAGTACTTC.

The table lists this clonotype with a count of one. The rearrangement joins TRBV4-2 to TRBJ2-7, with 7 bases lining up with TRBD1. The V segment lost 0 bases and the J segment 5 bases; nucleotides outside the gene matches: 7. The CDR3 covers 15 residues. CDR1 and CDR2 (germline): LGHNA, YNFKEQ. The CDR3 is CASSQEGRGINEQYF. The CDR3 coding sequence is TGTGCCAGCAGCCAAGAGGGCAGGGGGATCAACGAGCAGTACTTC.

Comment on this clonotype: One junction end does not reproduce the germline sequence, and a read error may be involved. The J gene is TRBJ1-4, the V gene TRBV18; D is unresolved. The CDR3 length is 15 residues. Germline loops: CDR1 KGHSH, CDR2 LQKENI. Here the CDR3 DNA reads TGTGCCAGCTCACCACCGGCGGACTTCAATGGAAAACTGTTTTTT. This gives the protein CASSPPADFNGKLFF.

This chain connects TRBV7-6 to TRBJ1-3, with D tentatively TRBD1 (6 bases). Trimming left V 1 base short and J 4 bases short, with 11 bases between. CDR1 is SGHVS, CDR2 FNYEAQ, per germline. CDR3 length equals 15 residues. The CDR3 region is CASSLEGGIGNTIYF. CDR3 coding DNA: TGTGCCAGCAGCTTAGAGGGGGGCATCGGAAACACCATATATTTT.

This clonotype turned up a few times. This chain links TRBV6-1 with TRBJ2-5; no firm D call. Trimming cost V 9 bases and J 4 bases, with 6 bases left between them. Per the germline V gene, CDR1 is MNHNS and CDR2 is SASEGT. The CDR3 is 10 residues long. DNA of the CDR3: TGTGCCAGTTTGGGAGAGACCCAGTACTTC. Translated: CASLGETQYF.

The table lists this clonotype with a few counts. The chain joins TRBV10-3 to TRBJ1-2; 8 bases are shared with TRBD1. Per germline, CDR1 ENHRY and CDR2 SYGVKD. This CDR3 contains 13 residues. V shed 11 bases and J 5 bases; nucleotides not matched to a gene: 10. The CDR3 DNA is TGTGCCGCTGAGGCAGGGGGCCGGTATGGCTACACCTTC. Translation gives CAAEAGGRYGYTF.

This clonotype was seen more than once but under ten times. The rearrangement links TRBV28 to TRBJ2-7; 10 nucleotides align to TRBD2. CDR1 is MDHEN, CDR2 SYDVKM, per germline. The V gene end was trimmed by 10 bases and the J gene end by 2 bases; junction bases not matched to a gene: 11. This CDR3 region has 15 residues. This CDR3 reads CATRTSGGGPYEQYF. As DNA, the CDR3 is TGTGCCACACGGACTAGCGGAGGGGGGCCCTACGAGCAGTACTTC.

The chain uses TRBV29-1 and TRBJ2-1; no clear D. This CDR3 has 11 amino acids. Germline V gives CDR1 SQVTM, CDR2 ANQGSEA. The germline V and J ends were trimmed by 8 bases and 0 bases, with 5 bases remaining between them. The chain's CDR3 is CSSGSYNEQFF. CDR3 nucleotides: TGCAGCTCCGGCTCCTACAATGAGCAGTTCTTC.

Ten or more counts support this clonotype. This chain connects TRBV7-3 to TRBJ2-3, with a tentative D call TRBD2 (5 bases). The CDR3 has 13 residues. The V gene lost 1 base and the J gene lost 5 bases, with 7 bases spanning the gap. The germline gives CDR1 SGHTA, CDR2 FQGTGA. CDR3 protein: CASSLKRGDTQYF. The CDR3 DNA reads as TGTGCCAGCAGCTTAAAACGGGGAGATACGCAGTATTTT.

This clonotype was counted many times. The chain recombines TRBV20-1 with TRBJ2-3; 10 nucleotides agree with TRBD2. The V segment lost 3 bases and the J segment 9 bases; nucleotides outside the gene matches: 6. CDR3 length: 13 amino acids. CDR1 DFQATT and CDR2 SNEGSKA come from the germline V gene (reference sequence). The CDR3 DNA reads TGCAGTGCTAGTAGGGCTAGCGGGGGAACGCAGTATTTT. Protein: CSASRASGGTQYF.

This chain joins TRBV5-6 and TRBJ2-1, with 7 bases that match TRBD2. The germline V gene has CDR1 SGHDT and CDR2 YYEEEE. The V gene end was trimmed by 3 bases and the J gene end by 2 bases; junction bases not matched to a gene: 5. CDR3 length: 15 residues. The CDR3: CASSSTTSTYNEQFF. The CDR3 DNA reads as TGTGCCAGCAGCTCAACGACTAGCACCTACAATGAGCAGTTCTTC. Variable domain in full (rest from reference TRBV5-6 and TRBJ2-1): DAGVTQSPTHLIKTRGQQVTLRCSPKSGHDTVSWYQQALGQGPQFIFQYYEEEERQRGNFPDRFSGHQFPNYSSELNVNALLLGDSALYLCASSSTTSTYNEQFFGPGTRLTVL.